Listed below are T cell receptor beta chains from one sample, sequenced in a study of OX40 agonist ivuxolimab in advanced cancers. The assay was immunoSEQ multiplex PCR, and TCRdb's table has in-frame clones only and misses some. The sample holds around 69,000 clones, around 90% seen once. The material was CD4+ or CD8+ T cells sorted from blood, obtained in a trial of the OX40 agonist ivuxolimab. The receptor set was obtained from an adult with an advanced solid tumor such as melanoma, head and neck, liver or kidney cancer. The CDR3 runs from the conserved cysteine through the conserved F or W. Each record gives: D gene, J gene, clone size, V gene, CDR3 DNA, CDR3 protein. A D gene is named only where the DNA matches it firmly. Some rows mark clone size as missing; the rest say once, few, many or name a class of expanded clone.

TRBD2 TRBJ2-3 NA TRBV5-5 TGTGCCAGCAGTCGGTGGACTAGCGGGGGGTCTTCTAGCACAGATACGCAGTATTTT CASSRWTSGGSSSTDTQYF
TRBD1 TRBJ1-5 few TRBV28 TGTGCCAGCATCACTCCCGGGACAGGGAATCAGCCCCAGCATTTT CASITPGTGNQPQHF
NA TRBJ2-7 NA TRBV11-1 TGTGCCAGCAGCTTAGTACAGGGATTGGGCGAGCAGTACTTC CASSLVQGLGEQYF
TRBD1 TRBJ1-2 NA TRBV7-8 TGTGCCAGCAGTTTTGACAGGGTGGACTATGGCTACACCTTC CASSFDRVDYGYTF
NA TRBJ1-5 NA TRBV6-6 TGTGCCAGCACCTGGACCGGTGGGGGAGATCAGCCCCAGCATTTT CASTWTGGGDQPQHF
NA TRBJ1-2 NA TRBV30 TGTGCTCGGGCAAGGGACTATGGCTACACCTTC CARARDYGYTF
NA TRBJ1-2 NA TRBV18 TGTGCCAGCTCACCGGCAGACGGAGTTGGCTACACCTTC CASSPADGVGYTF
NA TRBJ2-1 NA TRBV6-1 TGTGCCAGCATCCCTGACAGTATATTATACAATGAGCAGTTCTTC CASIPDSILYNEQFF
TRBD1 TRBJ1-2 NA TRBV6-5 TGTGCCAGCAGTTACGCCGGGACAGGTTATCGAGGTGGCTACACCTTC CASSYAGTGYRGGYTF
NA TRBJ1-2 NA TRBV28 TGTGCCAGCAGTTTGGCGGCCTACTATGGCTACACCTTC CASSLAAYYGYTF
NA TRBJ1-4 NA TRBV10-2 TGCGCCAGCGGCGGGCAATCTAATGAAAAACTGTTTTTT CASGGQSNEKLFF
TRBD1 TRBJ1-3 once TRBV6-5 TGTGCCAGCAGTTTACGGACAGGGGTCGGAAACACCATATATTTT CASSLRTGVGNTIYF
TRBD2 TRBJ2-1 NA TRBV28 TGTGCCAGCAGTACCGCTTCGGCTAGCGGGGGCGGTAGGGACAATGAGCAGTTCTTC CASSTASASGGGRDNEQFF
NA TRBJ2-1 NA TRBV7-3 TGTGCCAGCAGCCCCCCCGGGCGCCAGGAGCAGTTCTTC CASSPPGRQEQFF
TRBD1 TRBJ2-3 NA TRBV14 TGTGCCAGCAGCCCTAGACAGGGCGCGAGAGTAACAGATACGCAGTATTTT CASSPRQGARVTDTQYF
NA TRBJ1-2 NA TRBV5-6 TGTGCCAGTTCCGGAGGTAACTATGGCTACACCTTC CASSGGNYGYTF
TRBD2 TRBJ2-5 NA TRBV30 TGTGCCGGTGGGGGGGGAGAGACCCAGTACTTC CAGGGGETQYF
NA TRBJ1-6 NA TRBV19 TGTGCCAGTAGTATGGACACCTATAATTCACCCCTCCACTTT CASSMDTYNSPLHF